The 4 T cell receptor beta chains below all came from one sample that was sequenced in a study of T cell repertoires in cytomegalovirus infection. TCRdb itself ran the reads through MiXCR, one entry per CDR3 protein. The data hold 400,000 or so distinct CDR3 sequences, with roughly 18% observed a single time. What was sequenced was PBMCs. Source of these receptors: a human donor in good health (CMV status not recorded). Some clones in this sample may be carry-over from other donors' samples.

V and J are TRBV14 and TRBJ2-1, with 14 bases lining up with TRBD2. CDR1 and CDR2 from the germline V gene are SGHDN and FVKESK. The J segment lost 9 bases and the V segment lost 4 bases, leaving 5 bases of the junction unmatched. This CDR3 comprises 15 residues. The CDR3 spells CASSRLAGGPGEQFF. The DNA of the CDR3 is TGTGCCAGCAGCCGACTAGCGGGAGGGCCGGGTGAGCAGTTCTTC.

The rearrangement joins TRBV7-9 to TRBJ2-1, with a tentative D call TRBD1 (6 bases). Germline CDR1 is SEHNR and CDR2 is FQNEAQ (reference sequence). The CDR3 runs 21 residues. Trimming pared 3 bases from V and 0 bases from J, leaving 27 bases between. The CDR3 DNA sequence: TGTGCCAGCAGCTTGTCAGTGGGCCGGGACACTACCAGGGGCTCCTACAATGAGCAGTTCTTC. Translated: CASSLSVGRDTTRGSYNEQFF.

V is TRBV12-3 or TRBV12-4 and J is TRBJ1-6; tentative D call: TRBD1 (5 bases). CDR3 length: 13 amino acids. V lost 6 bases to trimming and J lost 7 bases, with 10 bases between them. CDR3 sequence: CASRDKPNSPLHF. The CDR3 DNA reads as TGTGCCAGCAGGGACAAACCCAATTCACCCCTCCACTTT.

This clonotype was seen ten or more times. This chain uses TRBV11-2 with TRBJ2-3, with D perhaps assigned TRBD1 or TRBD2 (5 bases each). Germline assignment: CDR1 SGHAT and CDR2 FQNNGV. Trimming took 1 base from V and 2 from J, leaving 10 bases between them. This CDR3 is built from 15 residues. CDR3 sequence (DNA): TGTGCCAGCAGCTTAGGGACGGGGCCCACAGATACGCAGTATTTT. It yields the protein CASSLGTGPTDTQYF.